The sequence of this TCR beta chain was determined in a study of T cell responses to AZD1222 COVID-19 vaccine. Study outcomes and limitations: The CD4 TCRs associated with vaccination extended across spike and predominated at 160-218 and 743-854.

This CDR3 contains 13 residues. The V segment lost 2 bases and the J segment 5 bases; nucleotides outside the gene matches: 0. The germline gives CDR1 SGHAT, CDR2 FQDESV (reference sequence). With respect to this clone: Its cognate antigen is unknown.

Sequencing used immunoSEQ multiplex PCR; TCRdb keeps in-frame clones, though not all of them. The sample comprises approximately 100,000 clones, 90% to 95% of which are singletons, and 6% to 9% rests with the top ten. The sequence derives from an adult in good health. The V call is TRBV11-1, the J call TRBJ1-5; 7 positions match TRBD1. The source material was peripheral blood, sampled on day 0 of AZD1222 vaccination. Written as DNA, the CDR3 is TGTGCCAGCAGCTTACAGGGGGATCAGCCCCAGCATTTT. It translates to CASSLQGDQPQHF.